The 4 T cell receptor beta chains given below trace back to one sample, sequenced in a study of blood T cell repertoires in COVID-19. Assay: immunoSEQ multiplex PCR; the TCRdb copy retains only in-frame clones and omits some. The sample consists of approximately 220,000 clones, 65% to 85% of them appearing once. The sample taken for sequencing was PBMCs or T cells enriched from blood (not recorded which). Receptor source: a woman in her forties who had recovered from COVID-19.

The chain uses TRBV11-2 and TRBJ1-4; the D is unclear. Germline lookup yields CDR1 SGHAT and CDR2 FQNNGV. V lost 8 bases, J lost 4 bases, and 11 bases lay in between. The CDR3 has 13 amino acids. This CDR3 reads CASQRSLNEKLFF. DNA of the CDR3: TGTGCCAGCCAGCGGAGCCTTAATGAAAAACTGTTTTTT.

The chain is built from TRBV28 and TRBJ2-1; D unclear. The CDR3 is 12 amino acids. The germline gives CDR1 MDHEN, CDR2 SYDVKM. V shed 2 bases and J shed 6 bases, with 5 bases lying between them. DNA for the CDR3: TGTGCCAGCAGTTTAGATAGCAATGAGCAGTTCTTC. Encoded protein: CASSLDSNEQFF.

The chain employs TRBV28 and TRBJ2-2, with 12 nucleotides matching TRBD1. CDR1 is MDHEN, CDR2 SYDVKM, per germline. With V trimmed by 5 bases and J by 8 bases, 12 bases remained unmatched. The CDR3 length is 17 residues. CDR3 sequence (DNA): TGTGCCAGCAGTCTCAGGCCGGGACAGGGGGCGATAGGGGAGCTGTTTTTT. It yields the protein CASSLRPGQGAIGELFF.

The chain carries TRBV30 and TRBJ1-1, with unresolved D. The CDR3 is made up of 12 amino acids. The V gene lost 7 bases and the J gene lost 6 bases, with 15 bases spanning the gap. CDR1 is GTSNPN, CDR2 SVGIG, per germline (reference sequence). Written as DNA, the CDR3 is TGTGCCTTTACCTACGGGCGGGCTGAAGCTTTCTTT. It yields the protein CAFTYGRAEAFF.